This T cell receptor beta chain was sequenced in a study of cytomegalovirus exposure and HLA in healthy donors. Regarding the study as a whole: Being productive about 87% or about 30% of the time was typical of most TCR beta V segments in an earlier analysis.

The study ran its PCR with 60 Vbeta and 13 Jbeta primers. Using immunoSEQ multiplex PCR, the repertoire was profiled, and TCRdb retains in-frame clones only, with some absent. The sample includes roughly 150,000 clones. Germline V gives CDR1 SGHNT, CDR2 YYREEE (reference sequence). V was shortened by 2 bases and J by 1 base, with 6 bases between the two germline ends. The CDR3 has 13 residues. Details on this clone: Its antigen is as yet unknown.

The rearrangement links TRBV5-4 to TRBJ2-5; D is unresolved. The TCR originated in a woman aged 50 to 60 in good health and CMV-seronegative. Material: PBMCs. Written as DNA, the CDR3 is TGTGCCAGCAGCTTCGGTTCCCAAGAGACCCAGTACTTC. This sequence encodes CASSFGSQETQYF. The entire variable domain, with the rest obtained from reference TRBV5-4 and TRBJ2-5, is as follows: ETGVTQSPTHLIKTRGQQVTLRCSSQSGHNTVSWYQQALGQGPQFIFQYYREEENGRGNFPPRFSGLQFPNYSSELNVNALELDDSALYLCASSFGSQETQYFGPGTRLLVL.